Listed below are T cell receptor beta chains from one sample, sequenced in a study of cytomegalovirus exposure and HLA in healthy donors. The data were produced by immunoSEQ multiplex PCR, yet TCRdb's version contains in-frame clones alone and is incomplete. The sample has about 140,000 clones; 60% to 80% are singletons. The sequencing sample was made of PBMCs. The receptor set was obtained from a female donor in good health and CMV-seronegative. Each CDR3 is given with its conserved first and last residue. Clone size is given for some rows only: seen once, a few or many times, or a class if the clone is expanded.

v_call clone_size cdr3_aa
TRBV9 . CASSAQGQARETQYF
TRBV4-1 . CASSLPGTSGTGEQYF
TRBV5-1 . CASSLSDLADTQYF
TRBV7-6 . CASSARTGGMDTQYF
TRBV9 . CASSYSGDSYNEQFF
TRBV7-3 . CASSPGLLTDTQYF
TRBV19 . CASRAGELFF
TRBV5-1 . CASSTGTPTYEQYF
TRBV9 . CASSPRLAGGHSEQFF
TRBV11-3 . CASSSSGTQSGNEQFF
TRBV5-1 . CASSLTGGTVGYTF
TRBV9 . CASSERQGTSGGVPDTQYF
TRBV7-9 . CASSLTDSYGF
TRBV29-1 . CSVQTDPPFEQYF
TRBV19 few CASSIGAGMNTEAFF
TRBV6-5 few CASRRTGRSNQPQHF
TRBV4-1 . CASSQSQGSYEQYF
TRBV18 . CASSKEGTGTPYEQYF
TRBV7-2 few CASSSAGGRFF
TRBV7-2 . CASSQSGSSSYEQYF
TRBV6-6 . CASSTGTRTINEQFF
TRBV6-1 . CAISPDRGNTEAFF
TRBV5-6 few CASSFYGGGSYEQYF
TRBV5-1 . CASSSGWANEKLFF
TRBV9 . CASSVNSQGSEAFF
TRBV28 . CASSFGRDQPQHF
TRBV9 . CASSVAGGRNEKLFF
TRBV7-3 . CASSLIQGGEQYF
TRBV5-1 . CASSRGQGGTGELFF
TRBV7-2 . CASSLSSGMGDTQYF
TRBV9 . CASSVDPLTGGYEQYF
TRBV28 . CASSPGGAGGPREQYF
TRBV7-2 once CASSHGGDRGSFYEQYF